This TCR beta chain was sequenced in a study of technical replicates of blood from a handful of donors. TCRdb's table, derived via immunoSEQ multiplex PCR, lists solely in-frame clones and lacks some. The table shows about 70,000 clones, with 95% occurring only once. This CDR3 is 17 amino acids long. Germline CDR1 and CDR2: KGHSH and LQKENI. V gave up 0 bases and J gave up 0 bases; unmatched junction bases: 7. The sequenced sample consisted of T cells isolated from PBMCs. This chain links TRBV18 with TRBJ2-7, with 8 bases that match TRBD1. The TCR comes from a human donor in good health. The CDR3 DNA follows: TGTGCCAGCTCACCACCCAGGACAGGGCTGGCCTCCTACGAGCAGTACTTC. Translating it yields CASSPPRTGLASYEQYF.